This TCR beta chain was sequenced for a study of CD8 T cells in ankylosing spondylitis. TCRdb re-derived calls from the 5' RACE reads in MiXCR, one entry per CDR3 protein. The sample holds about 180,000 distinct CDR3 sequences, approximately 10% seen once. This clonotype has a count of ten or more. With 5 bases clipped from V and 4 bases from J, the junction kept 8 bases outside the gene matches. Looked up from germline, CDR1 is SEHNR and CDR2 is FQNEAQ (reference sequence). The CDR3 covers 16 residues. V is TRBV7-9 and J is TRBJ2-5; 12 bases are shared with TRBD2. The clonotype was recovered from a female donor with ankylosing spondylitis or in good health (not recorded which). The material sequenced was blood, either unsorted or a sorted T cell fraction (not recorded which). The CDR3 loop reads CASSQGLAGAGETQYF. CDR3 bases: TGTGCCAGCAGCCAGGGACTAGCGGGCGCGGGAGAGACCCAGTACTTC.